This TCR beta chain was sequenced during a study of T cell responses to AZD1222 COVID-19 vaccine. Turning to this clone: The junction and the germline gene differ at one end; a read error may be behind it.

Clones were sequenced by immunoSEQ multiplex PCR, and TCRdb holds only the in-frame ones, with some missing. The sample consists of some 150,000 clones, around 94% of them appearing once. The CDR3 is made up of 17 amino acids. The V gene's germline CDR1 is GTSNPN and CDR2 SVGIG (reference sequence). V gene TRBV30 combines with J gene TRBJ2-1, with 9 bases fitting TRBD2. The clonotype comes from an adult in good health. Material: peripheral blood, obtained on day 0 of AZD1222 vaccination. This CDR3 is CAWHRDGGLASFNEQFF. The CDR3 region has the DNA TGTGCCTGGCACCGGGATGGGGGACTAGCTTCCTTCAATGAGCAGTTCTTC.